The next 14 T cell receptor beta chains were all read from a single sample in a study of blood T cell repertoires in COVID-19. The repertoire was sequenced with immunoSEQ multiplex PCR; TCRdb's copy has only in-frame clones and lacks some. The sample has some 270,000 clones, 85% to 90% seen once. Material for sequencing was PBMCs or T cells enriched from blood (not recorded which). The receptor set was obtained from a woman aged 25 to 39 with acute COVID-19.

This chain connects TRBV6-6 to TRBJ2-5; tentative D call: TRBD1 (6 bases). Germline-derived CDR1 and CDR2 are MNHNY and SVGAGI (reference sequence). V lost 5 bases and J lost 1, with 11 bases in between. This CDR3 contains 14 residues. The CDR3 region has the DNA TGTGCCAGCAGTGCAACGGACAGCCAAGAGACCCAGTACTTC. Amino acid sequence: CASSATDSQETQYF.

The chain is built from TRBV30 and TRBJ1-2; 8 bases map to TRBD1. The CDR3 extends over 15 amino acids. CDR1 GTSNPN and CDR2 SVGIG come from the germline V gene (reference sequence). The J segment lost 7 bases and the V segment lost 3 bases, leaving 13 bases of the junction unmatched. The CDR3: CAWSHPGTGLGGYTF. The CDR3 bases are TGTGCCTGGAGCCACCCCGGGACAGGTCTTGGTGGCTACACCTTC.

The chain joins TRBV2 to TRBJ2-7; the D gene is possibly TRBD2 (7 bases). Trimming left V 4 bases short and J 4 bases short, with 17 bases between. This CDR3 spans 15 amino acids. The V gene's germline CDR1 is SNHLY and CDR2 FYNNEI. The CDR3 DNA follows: TGTGCCAGCAGTGTTTTCGCAGGGGAGGGGTACGAGCAGTACTTC. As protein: CASSVFAGEGYEQYF. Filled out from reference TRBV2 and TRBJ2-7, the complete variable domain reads EPEVTQTPSHQVTQMGQEVILRCVPISNHLYFYWYRQILGQKVEFLVSFYNNEISEKSEIFDDQFSVERPDGSNFTLKIRSTKLEDSAMYFCASSVFAGEGYEQYFGPGTRLTVT.

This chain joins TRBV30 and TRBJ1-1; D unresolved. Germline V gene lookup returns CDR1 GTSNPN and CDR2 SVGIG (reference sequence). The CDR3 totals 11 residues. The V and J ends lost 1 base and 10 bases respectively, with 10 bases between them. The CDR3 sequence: CAWSAAPRAFF. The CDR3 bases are TGTGCCTGGAGTGCTGCCCCGCGAGCTTTCTTT.

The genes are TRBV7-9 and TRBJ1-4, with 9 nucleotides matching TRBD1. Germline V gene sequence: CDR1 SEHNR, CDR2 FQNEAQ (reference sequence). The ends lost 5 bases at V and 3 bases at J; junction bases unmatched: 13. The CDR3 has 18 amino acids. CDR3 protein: CASSGPDRGAAANEKLFF. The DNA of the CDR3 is TGTGCCAGCAGCGGCCCGGACAGGGGCGCCGCAGCTAATGAAAAACTGTTTTTT.

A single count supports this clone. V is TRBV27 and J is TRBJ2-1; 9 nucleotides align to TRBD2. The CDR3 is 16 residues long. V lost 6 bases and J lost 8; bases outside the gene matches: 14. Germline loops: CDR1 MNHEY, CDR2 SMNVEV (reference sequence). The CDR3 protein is CASRGLTSGPLDEQFF. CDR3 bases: TGTGCCAGCAGGGGGTTGACTAGCGGCCCCTTGGATGAGCAGTTCTTC.

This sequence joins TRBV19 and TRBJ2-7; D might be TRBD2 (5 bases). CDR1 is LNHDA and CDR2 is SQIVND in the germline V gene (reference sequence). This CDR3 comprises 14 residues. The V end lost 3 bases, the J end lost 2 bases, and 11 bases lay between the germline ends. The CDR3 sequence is CASSMTGTTYEQYF. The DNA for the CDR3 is TGTGCCAGTAGTATGACGGGAACCACCTACGAGCAGTACTTC.

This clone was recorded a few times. CDR3 sequence: CASSLSQGDEQYF. The CDR3 DNA reads as TGTGCCAGCTCACTGTCTCAGGGCGACGAGCAGTACTTC. The chain employs TRBV18 and TRBJ2-7, with a weak D call TRBD1 (5 bases). Trimming removed 4 bases at V and 5 bases at J, with 12 bases between. Germline V gene sequence: CDR1 KGHSH, CDR2 LQKENI. This CDR3 contains 13 residues.

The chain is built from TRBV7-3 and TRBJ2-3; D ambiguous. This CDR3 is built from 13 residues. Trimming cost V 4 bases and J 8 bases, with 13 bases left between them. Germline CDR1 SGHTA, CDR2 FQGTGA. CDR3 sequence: CASSSEVLGTQYF. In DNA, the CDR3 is TGTGCCAGCAGCTCCGAAGTACTTGGTACGCAGTATTTT.

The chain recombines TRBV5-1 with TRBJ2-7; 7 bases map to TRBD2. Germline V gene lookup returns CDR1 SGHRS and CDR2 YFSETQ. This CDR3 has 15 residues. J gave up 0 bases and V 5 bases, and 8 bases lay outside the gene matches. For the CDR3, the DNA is TGCGCCAGCAGACTTAGCGGGCAGAGCTCCTACGAGCAGTACTTC. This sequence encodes CASRLSGQSSYEQYF.

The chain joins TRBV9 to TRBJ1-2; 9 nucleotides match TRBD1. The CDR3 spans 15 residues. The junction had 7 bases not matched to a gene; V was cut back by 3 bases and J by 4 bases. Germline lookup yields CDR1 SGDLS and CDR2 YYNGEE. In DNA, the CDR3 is TGTGCCAGCAGCGGTACAGGGGGCTCGGTCTATGGCTACACCTTC. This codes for CASSGTGGSVYGYTF.

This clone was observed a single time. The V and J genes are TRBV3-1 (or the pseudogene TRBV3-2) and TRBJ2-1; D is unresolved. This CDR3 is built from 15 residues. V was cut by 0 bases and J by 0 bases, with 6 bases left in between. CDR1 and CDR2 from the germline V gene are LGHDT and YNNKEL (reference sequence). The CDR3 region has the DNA TGTGCCAGCAGCCAAGAAGTGAGCTCCTACAATGAGCAGTTCTTC. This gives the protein CASSQEVSSYNEQFF.

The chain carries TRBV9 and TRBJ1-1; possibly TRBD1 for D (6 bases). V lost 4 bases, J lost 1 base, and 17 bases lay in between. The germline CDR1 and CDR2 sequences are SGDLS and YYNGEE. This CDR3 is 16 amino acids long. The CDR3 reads CASSLGMTGKNTEAFF. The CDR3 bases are TGTGCCAGCAGCCTAGGCATGACAGGAAAGAACACTGAAGCTTTCTTT.

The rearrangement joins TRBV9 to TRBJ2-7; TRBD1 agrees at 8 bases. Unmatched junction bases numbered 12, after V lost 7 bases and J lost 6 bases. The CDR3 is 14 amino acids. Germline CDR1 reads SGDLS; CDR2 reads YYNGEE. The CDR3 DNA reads TGTGCCAGCTCCCTTGGGACAGGAATTCGCGAGCAGTACTTC. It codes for CASSLGTGIREQYF.